The 23 T cell receptor beta chains below were found in one sample sequenced in a study of blood T cell repertoires in COVID-19. Using immunoSEQ multiplex PCR, the repertoire was profiled, and TCRdb retains in-frame clones only, with some absent. The sample lists around 100,000 clones, approximately 79% occurring once. Sequencing used peripheral blood. Receptor source: a man in his 70s with active or convalescent COVID-19.

The J gene is TRBJ1-1, the V gene TRBV30; tentative D call: TRBD1 (5 bases). The CDR3 is 16 residues long. In germline, CDR1 is GTSNPN, CDR2 SVGIG (reference sequence). V was cut by 1 base and J by 3 bases, with 18 bases left in between. The CDR3 is CAWSDRSSGYDTEAFF. CDR3 DNA: TGTGCCTGGAGTGACAGGTCTAGTGGCTATGACACTGAAGCTTTCTTT.

The chain joins TRBV15 to TRBJ2-7, with 9 bases lining up with TRBD2. Per the germline V gene, CDR1 is LNHNV and CDR2 is YYDKDF (reference sequence). The CDR3 length is 15 residues. J gave up 3 bases and V 3 bases, and 6 bases lay outside the gene matches. The chain's CDR3 is CATSRSKREVYEQYF. CDR3 bases: TGTGCCACCAGCAGGTCAAAGCGGGAGGTCTACGAGCAGTACTTC.

This clone came up once. This rearrangement joins TRBV5-4 to TRBJ1-6; 11 bases match TRBD1. There are 16 residues in the CDR3. The J segment lost 8 bases and the V segment lost 4 bases, leaving 8 bases of the junction unmatched. Germline V gene data show CDR1 as SGHNT and CDR2 as YYREEE (reference sequence). CDR3 in amino acids: CASSPDRGRGDSPLHF. CDR3 DNA sequence: TGTGCCAGCAGCCCGGACAGGGGGCGCGGGGATTCACCCCTCCACTTT.

J is TRBJ2-2 and V is TRBV30; 9 bases agree with TRBD1. Unmatched junction bases numbered 2, after V lost 3 bases and J lost 3 bases. In germline, CDR1 is GTSNPN, CDR2 SVGIG (reference sequence). CDR3 size: 14 residues. The CDR3 sequence: CAWRRTGDTGELFF. In nucleotides, the CDR3 is TGTGCCTGGAGGCGGACAGGGGACACCGGGGAGCTGTTTTTT.

The chain uses TRBV18 and TRBJ1-1; D possibly corresponds to TRBD1 (5 bases). The CDR3 loop spans 13 amino acids. The V gene's germline CDR1 is KGHSH and CDR2 LQKENI. V gave up 8 bases and J gave up 1 base, with 11 bases separating them. CDR3 DNA sequence: TGTGCCAGCAGGCCGGACACGAACACTGAAGCTTTCTTT. Its protein is CASRPDTNTEAFF.

The chain uses TRBV5-1 and TRBJ1-1; D gene uncertain. From germline, CDR1 is SGHRS and CDR2 YFSETQ. V was cut by 4 bases and J by 0 bases, with 19 bases left in between. This CDR3 is 17 amino acids long. Here the CDR3 DNA reads TGCGCCAGCAGCCCCCTGGGGAGCCTGGAGATGAACACTGAAGCTTTCTTT. Its translation: CASSPLGSLEMNTEAFF.

This rearrangement joins TRBV20-1 to TRBJ1-2, with D hard to call. Germline V lookup: CDR1 DFQATT, CDR2 SNEGSKA (reference sequence). The CDR3 is made up of 11 amino acids. V shed 3 bases and J shed 6 bases, with 8 bases lying between them. The CDR3 DNA follows: TGCAGTGCTAGGCCTCCTAATGGCTACACCTTC. Translated, it gives CSARPPNGYTF.

The V gene is TRBV19, the J gene TRBJ2-4; 12 positions agree with TRBD2. V dropped 4 bases and J dropped 0; count of bases not matched to a gene: 1. The CDR3 is 16 amino acids. Germline V gene sequence: CDR1 LNHDA, CDR2 SQIVND (reference sequence). CDR3 protein: CASSKTSGRAKNIQYF. CDR3 nucleotides: TGTGCCAGTAGTAAGACTAGCGGGAGAGCCAAAAACATTCAGTACTTC. The variable domain in full, completed from reference TRBV19 and TRBJ2-4, reads DGGITQSPKYLFRKEGQNVTLSCEQNLNHDAMYWYRQDPGQGLRLIYYSQIVNDFQKGDIAEGYSVSREKKESFPLTVTSAQKNPTAFYLCASSKTSGRAKNIQYFGAGTRLSVL.

CDR3 sequence (DNA): TGTGCCAGCAGCCCTCTAGCGGGTCTTACCTACAATGAGCAGTTCTTC. Protein: CASSPLAGLTYNEQFF. This sequence joins TRBV9 and TRBJ2-1, with 8 nucleotides matching TRBD2. The germline gives CDR1 SGDLS, CDR2 YYNGEE. The CDR3 sequence is 16 residues long. Losses at the gene ends were 4 bases for V and 2 bases for J; bases not matched to a gene: 8.

This chain connects TRBV5-1 to TRBJ1-2; D unresolved. V was pared by 0 bases and J by 4 bases, with 16 bases between. Looked up from germline, CDR1 is SGHRS and CDR2 is YFSETQ. The CDR3 has 16 amino acids. CDR3 coding DNA: TGCGCCAGCAGCTTGGAGTCAGACGCGCGGGGCTATGGCTACACCTTC. Translating gives CASSLESDARGYGYTF.

The V gene is TRBV5-1, the J gene TRBJ1-2; 8 bases agree with TRBD1. The junction had 7 bases not matched to a gene; V was cut back by 2 bases and J by 4 bases. There are 15 residues in the CDR3. The V gene's germline CDR1 is SGHRS and CDR2 YFSETQ. The CDR3, as DNA: TGCGCCAGCAGCTTATTAACAGGGGGTGCCTATGGCTACACCTTC. As protein: CASSLLTGGAYGYTF.

The chain recombines TRBV7-6 with TRBJ1-6; TRBD1 agrees at 9 bases. The V and J ends lost 5 bases and 7 bases, in that order; junction bases with no gene match: 6. The V gene's germline CDR1 is SGHVS and CDR2 FNYEAQ. CDR3 length equals 15 residues. The CDR3 spells CASSPGQGTNSPLHF. As DNA, the CDR3 is TGTGCCAGCAGCCCGGGACAGGGAACCAATTCACCCCTCCACTTT.

The chain links TRBV7-9 to TRBJ1-2; D call uncertain. Germline-derived CDR1 and CDR2 are SEHNR and FQNEAQ (reference sequence). With 3 bases removed from V and 4 bases from J, the gap between germline ends came to 9 bases. The CDR3 contains 13 residues. In DNA form, the CDR3 reads TGTGCCAGCAGCTTCTTCGACACCTATGGCTACACCTTC. As protein: CASSFFDTYGYTF.

A few counts support this clone. The J gene is TRBJ2-7, the V gene TRBV3-1 (or the pseudogene TRBV3-2); D is unclear. Trimming shortened V by 4 bases and J by 0 bases, and 4 bases separated the two germline ends. Germline V gives CDR1 LGHDT, CDR2 YNNKEL (reference sequence). The CDR3 totals 12 residues. The CDR3 protein is CASSRYSYEQYF. CDR3 sequence (DNA): TGTGCCAGCAGCCGCTACTCCTACGAGCAGTACTTC.

This clone was recorded only once. The gene calls are TRBV28 and TRBJ2-2, with TRBD1 identical over 7 bases. This CDR3 spans 15 amino acids. The ends lost 10 bases at V and 0 bases at J; junction bases unmatched: 8. From germline, CDR1 is MDHEN and CDR2 SYDVKM. The CDR3: CAIPSGQTNTGELFF. CDR3 bases: TGTGCCATACCGTCGGGACAGACGAACACCGGGGAGCTGTTTTTT.

The V gene is TRBV7-9, the J gene TRBJ1-2; possibly TRBD1 for D (6 bases). Germline CDR1 reads SEHNR; CDR2 reads FQNEAQ (reference sequence). The CDR3 consists of 12 residues. Between the trimmed V and J ends, which lost 4 bases and 6 bases, there was a span of 9 bases. The CDR3 nucleotides read TGTGCCAGCAGCTGGGCAGGGGATGGCTACACCTTC. It yields the protein CASSWAGDGYTF. Supplemented by reference TRBV7-9 and TRBJ1-2, the full variable domain reads DTGVSQNPRHKITKRGQNVTFRCDPISEHNRLYWYRQTLGQGPEFLTYFQNEAQLEKSRLLSDRFSAERPKGSFSTLEIQRTEQGDSAMYLCASSWAGDGYTFGSGTRLTVV.

This chain joins TRBV10-2 and TRBJ1-2, with D hard to call. CDR1 WSHSY and CDR2 SAAADI come from the germline V gene. The CDR3 is 16 residues long. Trimming removed 7 bases from V and 8 bases from J, with 26 bases in between. The CDR3 coding sequence is TGCGCCAGCAACGAAGGAGGCGTTGGGGTCGGGGAAGGCTACACCTTC. Translation: CASNEGGVGVGEGYTF.

The chain has TRBV5-4 and TRBJ2-2, with 14 bases fitting TRBD2. Germline CDR1 and CDR2: SGHNT and YYREEE (reference sequence). The CDR3 has 17 residues. V shed 3 bases and J 4 bases; nucleotides not matched to a gene: 5. The CDR3 reads CASSSGLAGGTTGELFF. The CDR3, as DNA: TGTGCCAGCAGCTCCGGACTAGCGGGGGGAACCACCGGGGAGCTGTTTTTT.

This chain links TRBV18 with TRBJ1-1, with 7 bases aligning to TRBD1. This CDR3 spans 14 amino acids. The germline CDR1 and CDR2 sequences are KGHSH and LQKENI. V was pared by 6 bases and J by 4 bases, with 8 bases of the junction left unmatched. The CDR3 region has the DNA TGTGCCAGCTCGGATTCGACAGGGCCCACTGAAGCTTTCTTT. It codes for CASSDSTGPTEAFF.

J is TRBJ1-3 and V is TRBV6-6; D is unclear. CDR1 is MNHNY and CDR2 is SVGAGI in the germline V gene (reference sequence). V shed 7 bases and J shed 0 bases, with 10 bases lying between them. There are 14 residues in the CDR3. The CDR3 protein is CASKQLSSGNTIYF. DNA of the CDR3: TGTGCCAGCAAACAGCTCTCCTCTGGAAACACCATATATTTT.

The CDR3 region is CASSAQGTNEKLFF. In nucleotides, the CDR3 is TGTGCCAGCTCCGCCCAGGGTACTAATGAAAAACTGTTTTTT. The J gene is TRBJ1-4, the V gene TRBV18; possibly TRBD1 for D (5 bases). The CDR3 is 14 amino acids. Trimming removed 6 bases at V and 2 bases at J, with 10 bases between. Germline CDR1 is KGHSH and CDR2 is LQKENI.

V and J are TRBV5-6 and TRBJ1-5; maybe TRBD1 (6 bases). Trimming took 2 bases from V and 1 from J, leaving 16 bases between them. The CDR3 is made up of 17 amino acids. The germline V gene encodes CDR1 SGHDT and CDR2 YYEEEE. Here the CDR3 DNA reads TGTGCCAGCAGCTTTTGGTTGGGGGCGTTGAGCAATCAGCCCCAGCATTTT. The encoded protein is CASSFWLGALSNQPQHF.

This chain connects TRBV29-1 to TRBJ2-5, with a weak D call TRBD2 (6 bases). V was cut by 4 bases and J by 3 bases, with 9 bases left in between. CDR3 length equals 12 residues. Germline CDR1 and CDR2: SQVTM and ANQGSEA. CDR3 residues: CSVASGEETQYF. The CDR3, as DNA: TGCAGCGTTGCGTCGGGGGAAGAGACCCAGTACTTC.